Shown below are 20 T cell receptor beta chains from a single sample sequenced in a study of T cells after yellow fever vaccination. From the 5' RACE reads, TCRdb called clonotypes with MiXCR, one entry per CDR3 protein. This sample has 100,000 to 150,000 distinct CDR3 sequences, with 7.4% found just once. The sample was CD4+ T cells sorted from PBMCs, taken about 10 days after the first yellow fever vaccination. These receptor sequences come from a man aged 18 to 30 who received the YFV17D yellow fever vaccine.

There are many counts of this clonotype. J is TRBJ2-7 and V is TRBV12-3 or TRBV12-4, with D possibly being TRBD1 (6 bases). The CDR3 consists of 13 residues. V dropped 9 bases and J dropped 10 bases, with 22 bases sitting between them. The CDR3 spells CASSQGPQLSQYV. CDR3 coding DNA: TGTGCCAGTTCACAGGGTCCTCAATTATCCCAGTACGTC.

This clonotype was recorded at least ten times. The rearrangement uses TRBV5-1 and TRBJ1-2, with D possibly TRBD1 on 5 matching bases. Germline V gene data show CDR1 as SGHRS and CDR2 as YFSETQ. Trimming pared 0 bases from V and 3 bases from J, leaving 9 bases between. The CDR3 extends over 14 amino acids. DNA of the CDR3: TGCGCCAGCAGCTTGGCCACGGGGGACTATGGCTACACCTTC. It translates to CASSLATGDYGYTF.

The sample holds many counts of this clonotype. The J gene is TRBJ2-3, the V gene TRBV7-2, with D possibly matching TRBD2 (5 bases). CDR1 SGHTA and CDR2 FQGNSA come from the germline V gene. The CDR3 is 13 residues long. Trimming shortened V by 6 bases and J by 9 bases, and 16 bases separated the two germline ends. The CDR3, as DNA: TGTGCCAGCAGGACGGCCCGTGGAGGCACGCAGTATTTT. It codes for CASRTARGGTQYF.

This clonotype was seen at least ten times. The V gene is TRBV7-9, the J gene TRBJ1-1; D gene ambiguous. This CDR3 contains 13 residues. The ends were cut back, 5 bases at V and 5 bases at J, with 12 bases in the middle. Germline assignment: CDR1 SEHNR and CDR2 FQNEAQ (reference sequence). CDR3 DNA sequence: TGTGCCAGCAGCCGCAGATTGGATACTGAAGCTTTCTTT. This gives the protein CASSRRLDTEAFF.

Ten or more counts support this clonotype. The chain is built from TRBV4-1 and TRBJ2-1, with D maybe TRBD1 (5 bases). Germline lookup yields CDR1 MGHRA and CDR2 YSYEKL. This CDR3 region has 16 residues. V was pared by 4 bases and J by 1 base, with 14 bases between. The CDR3 reads CASSPGPTGSYNEQFF. CDR3 nucleotide sequence: TGCGCCAGCAGCCCTGGACCTACAGGATCCTACAATGAGCAGTTCTTC.

In its sample, this clonotype was seen many times. This chain connects TRBV4-3 to TRBJ2-1; 11 bases fit TRBD1. Germline CDR1 and CDR2: LGHNA and YSLEER. V lost 2 bases and J lost 6; bases outside the gene matches: 12. This CDR3 comprises 18 residues. Here the CDR3 reads CASSQSSAGTGGSNEQFF. The CDR3 DNA sequence: TGCGCCAGCAGCCAATCATCGGCTGGGACAGGGGGTTCCAATGAGCAGTTCTTC.

This clonotype appeared many times. V and J are TRBV29-1 and TRBJ1-4, with D perhaps TRBD1 (5 bases). The CDR3 runs to 11 residues. The ends were cut back, 7 bases at V and 8 bases at J, with 11 bases in the middle. CDR1 is SQVTM and CDR2 is ANQGSEA in the germline V gene. CDR3 DNA sequence: TGCAGCGGAGGAGGGACCGAAAAACTGTTTTTT. Translation: CSGGGTEKLFF.

This clonotype was recorded many times. The chain combines TRBV7-2 with TRBJ2-3; D might be TRBD2 (6 bases). The CDR3 is made up of 15 amino acids. CDR1 SGHTA and CDR2 FQGNSA come from the germline V gene. V gave up 2 bases and J gave up 0 bases, with 9 bases separating them. CDR3 sequence reads: CASSLTAGSTDTQYF. The DNA of the CDR3 is TGTGCCAGCAGCTTAACGGCGGGGAGCACAGATACGCAGTATTTT. The full variable domain, its missing parts supplied by reference TRBV7-2 and TRBJ2-3, is GAGVSQSPSNKVTEKGKDVELRCDPISGHTALYWYRQSLGQGLEFLIYFQGNSAPDKSGLPSDRFSAERTGGSVSTLTIQRTQQEDSAVYLCASSLTAGSTDTQYFGPGTRLTVL.

This clonotype was seen ten or more times. The chain employs TRBV18 and TRBJ1-6; D ambiguous. V was cut by 5 bases and J by 7 bases, with 9 bases left in between. Germline lookup yields CDR1 KGHSH and CDR2 LQKENI. The CDR3 consists of 13 residues. The DNA of the CDR3 is TGTGCCAGCTCAGGGCAGGAGAATTCACCCCTCCACTTT. It codes for CASSGQENSPLHF.

This clonotype has at least ten counts. The chain recombines TRBV5-1 with TRBJ2-1; D is uncertain. The CDR3 extends over 14 amino acids. Germline V lookup: CDR1 SGHRS, CDR2 YFSETQ. V was pared by 0 bases and J by 5 bases, with 9 bases between. For the CDR3, the DNA is TGCGCCAGCAGCTTGGGGGGTGGGGACAATGAGCAGTTCTTC. Its protein is CASSLGGGDNEQFF.

This clonotype was seen at least ten times. The rearrangement uses TRBV5-1 and TRBJ2-1, with 7 bases matching TRBD1. CDR1 SGHRS and CDR2 YFSETQ come from the germline V gene. CDR3 length equals 14 residues. J lost 3 bases, V lost 4 bases, and 4 bases had no gene match. CDR3 region: CASSPGQVYNEQFF. Written as DNA, the CDR3 is TGCGCCAGCAGCCCCGGACAGGTCTACAATGAGCAGTTCTTC.

This clonotype was seen many times. This chain links TRBV12-3 or TRBV12-4 with TRBJ2-7; the match to TRBD2 covers 15 bases. Trimming at V came to 6 bases and at J to 7 bases, leaving 10 bases not matched to a gene. The CDR3 totals 16 residues. The CDR3: CASSSPRTSGGGEQYF. In DNA, the CDR3 is TGTGCCAGCAGCTCCCCGCGGACTAGCGGGGGGGGGGAGCAGTACTTC.

This clonotype was seen repeatedly, ten times or more. This sequence joins TRBV11-2 and TRBJ2-1; TRBD1 is a possible D gene (6 bases). The V end was cut by 6 bases, the J end by 9 bases, with 15 bases between. The CDR3 is 13 amino acids. Per the germline V gene, CDR1 is SGHAT and CDR2 is FQNNGV. The CDR3 DNA sequence: TGTGCCAGCAGGGCACAGGGACCGGGTGAGCAGTTCTTC. Amino acid sequence: CASRAQGPGEQFF.

V usage is TRBV2 and J usage is TRBJ2-1; D is perhaps TRBD2 (6 bases). The CDR3 runs 12 residues. The germline V gene encodes CDR1 SNHLY and CDR2 FYNNEI. The V gene lost 4 bases and the J gene lost 9 bases, with 10 bases spanning the gap. This CDR3 reads CASSGLGGEQFF. As DNA, the CDR3 is TGTGCCAGCAGTGGACTCGGGGGTGAGCAGTTCTTC.

This clonotype was observed many times. This CDR3 reads CSARVGGAWTDTQYF. The CDR3, as DNA: TGCAGTGCTAGGGTAGGGGGCGCCTGGACAGATACGCAGTATTTT. This chain uses TRBV20-1 with TRBJ2-3; TRBD1 matches at 7 bases. The CDR3 extends over 15 amino acids. Trimming at V came to 3 bases and at J to 3 bases, leaving 9 bases not matched to a gene. Germline CDR1 and CDR2: DFQATT and SNEGSKA (reference sequence).

This clonotype occurred a few times. This chain links TRBV11-2 with TRBJ2-5; D gene unclear. The CDR3 runs to 13 residues. Germline loops: CDR1 SGHAT, CDR2 FQNNGV. Trimming removed 0 bases at V and 5 bases at J, with 7 bases between. The CDR3 is CASSLDRLETQYF. The CDR3 DNA is TGTGCCAGCAGCTTAGACAGACTGGAGACCCAGTACTTC.

In its sample, this clonotype was seen many times. The CDR3 DNA reads as TGTGCCAGCAGCCAAAAGGACAGGGGGGGACGATACACTGAAGCTTTCTTT. Its protein product is CASSQKDRGGRYTEAFF. The chain is built from TRBV3-1 and TRBJ1-1; 10 bases fit TRBD1. The germline V gene encodes CDR1 LGHDT and CDR2 YNNKEL (reference sequence). The CDR3 runs to 17 residues. V dropped 2 bases and J dropped 3; count of bases not matched to a gene: 9.

The chain is built from TRBV6-1 and TRBJ1-2; D unclear. V was trimmed by 6 bases and J by 4 bases, leaving 21 bases between them. Germline V gives CDR1 MNHNS, CDR2 SASEGT. The CDR3 spans 16 residues. The CDR3 protein is CASSGMTIVIFYGYTF. CDR3 coding DNA: TGTGCCAGCAGCGGGATGACTATCGTAATTTTCTATGGCTACACCTTC.

This clonotype was counted many times. This sequence joins TRBV4-2 and TRBJ2-3; D unclear. The CDR3 covers 18 residues. The ends were cut back, 5 bases at V and 0 bases at J, with 21 bases in the middle. Germline lookup yields CDR1 LGHNA and CDR2 YNFKEQ. DNA for the CDR3: TGTGCCAGCAGCTTTCAAACTTCGACGGATACTAGCACAGATACGCAGTATTTT. Translating it yields CASSFQTSTDTSTDTQYF.

This clonotype occurred many times. This chain joins TRBV11-2 and TRBJ2-5, with D unresolved. Germline CDR1 reads SGHAT; CDR2 reads FQNNGV. V dropped 3 bases and J dropped 6 bases, with 14 bases sitting between them. The CDR3 consists of 14 residues. CDR3 sequence reads: CASSLSSGLKTQYF. The CDR3, as DNA: TGTGCCAGCAGCTTGTCATCCGGGTTGAAGACCCAGTACTTC.